Sequencing of this T cell receptor beta chain was carried out in a study of T cell clones after liver transplantation. Study background: Post-transplant blood was tracked for graft-donor-reactive T cell clones identified in a pre-transplant mixed lymphocyte reaction. As an antigen-independent comparator, third-party-reactive TCRbeta sequences came from pre-transplant mixed lymphocyte reactions. Without induction therapy, subjects received standard immunosuppression until 12-24 months post-transplant. Findings and limits, study-wide: Graft donor-reactive T cells may have migrated into the graft rather than being deleted.

A word on this clone: Its antigen is as yet unknown.

Libraries were prepared by immunoSEQ multiplex PCR; TCRdb keeps only in-frame clonotypes and omits some of them. The sample contains some 70,000 clones, more than 90% of which appear only once. The length of the CDR3 is 15 residues. The trim removed 4 bases at V and 8 bases at J, leaving 7 bases unmatched. Germline lookup yields CDR1 SGHRS and CDR2 YFSETQ. The sequence derives from a human donor who received a liver transplant. The source material was CD4+ T cells from blood, sampled before liver transplant. The gene calls are TRBV5-1 and TRBJ2-1; 12 bases fit TRBD1. The CDR3 region has the DNA TGCGCCAGCAGCCCGGGACAGGGGGCGACGGATGAGCAGTTCTTC. Residues: CASSPGQGATDEQFF.